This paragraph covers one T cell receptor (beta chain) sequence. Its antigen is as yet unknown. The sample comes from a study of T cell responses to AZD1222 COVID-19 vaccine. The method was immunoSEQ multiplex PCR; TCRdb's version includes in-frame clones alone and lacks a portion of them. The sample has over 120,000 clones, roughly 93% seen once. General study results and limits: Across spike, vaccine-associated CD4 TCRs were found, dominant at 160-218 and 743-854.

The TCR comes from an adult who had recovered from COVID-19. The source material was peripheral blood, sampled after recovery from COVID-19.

Written as DNA, the CDR3 is TGCGCCAGCAGCTTACACCTCTCAGGGGTGGTTAAGACCCAGTACTTC. This codes for CASSLHLSGVVKTQYF. This chain connects TRBV5-1 to TRBJ2-5; D may be TRBD1 (6 bases). Germline V CDR1 and CDR2: SGHRS, YFSETQ. The V gene lost 2 bases and the J gene lost 6 bases, with 20 bases spanning the gap. The CDR3 loop spans 16 amino acids.